What follows are 25 T cell receptor beta chains derived from one specimen sequenced in a study of blood T cell repertoires in COVID-19. This table comes from immunoSEQ multiplex PCR, and its TCRdb copy is limited to in-frame clones, with some not included. The sample lists about 54,000 clones; roughly 83% were seen once. Specimen: peripheral blood. These receptors were obtained from a human donor in a cohort sampled during active COVID-19.

The chain recombines TRBV18 with TRBJ2-3, with 10 bases lining up with TRBD2. The CDR3 sequence is 15 residues long. Trimming cost V 4 bases and J 2 bases; bases outside gene matches: 3. The germline V gene encodes CDR1 KGHSH and CDR2 LQKENI. The CDR3 protein is CASSQLAGYTDTQYF. For the CDR3, the DNA is TGTGCCAGCTCACAACTAGCGGGGTACACAGATACGCAGTATTTT.

This chain uses TRBV5-1 with TRBJ2-7; D gene unclear. The length of the CDR3 is 15 residues. Trimming removed 4 bases at V and 2 bases at J, with 16 bases between. Germline-derived CDR1 and CDR2 are SGHRS and YFSETQ. CDR3 bases: TGCGCCAGCAGCCTGGCGGCGGTCTCCGCCTACGAGCAGTACTTC. Translated, it gives CASSLAAVSAYEQYF.

The V and J genes are TRBV7-2 and TRBJ2-1; 11 nucleotides match TRBD1. In germline, CDR1 is SGHTA, CDR2 FQGNSA. Unmatched junction bases numbered 10, after V lost 5 bases and J lost 7 bases. The CDR3 spans 16 residues. CDR3 in DNA: TGTGCCAGCAGCCTCCTGGACAGGGGGCGCGGGAATGAGCAGTTCTTC. It translates to CASSLLDRGRGNEQFF.

This chain links TRBV5-6 with TRBJ1-1; TRBD1 agrees at 7 bases. The CDR3 covers 13 residues. CDR1 and CDR2 from the germline V gene are SGHDT and YYEEEE. The junction had 3 bases not matched to a gene; V was cut back by 4 bases and J by 3 bases. CDR3 residues: CASSPDRDTEAFF. The CDR3 DNA sequence: TGTGCCAGCAGCCCCGACAGGGACACTGAAGCTTTCTTT.

This chain links TRBV10-3 with TRBJ2-5; D is unclear. The CDR3 is 14 amino acids. V lost 0 bases to trimming and J lost 5 bases, with 10 bases between them. Germline CDR1 and CDR2: ENHRY and SYGVKD. The CDR3, as DNA: TGTGCCATCAGTGAGTCGTATCAGAGGGAGACCCAGTACTTC. The encoded protein is CAISESYQRETQYF.

This clone was observed a few times. The chain employs TRBV7-9 and TRBJ1-2; the D is unclear. Trimming left V 6 bases short and J 7 bases short, with 12 bases between. CDR3 length: 12 amino acids. Germline values: CDR1 SEHNR, CDR2 FQNEAQ (reference sequence). For the CDR3, the DNA is TGTGCCAGCAGTGAACCGGCTAGTGGCTACACCTTC. This encodes CASSEPASGYTF.

The V call is TRBV2, the J call TRBJ1-5, with 7 bases lining up with TRBD1. Per the germline V gene, CDR1 is SNHLY and CDR2 is FYNNEI. After removal of 4 bases from V and 3 bases from J, the junction contained 3 bases not matched to a gene. The length of the CDR3 is 14 residues. CDR3 nucleotide sequence: TGTGCCAGCAGTGCCGGGACAGTCAATCAGCCCCAGCATTTT. It is translated as CASSAGTVNQPQHF.

In this sample, this clone turned up a few times. CDR3 residues: CASSLGQGATNTEAFF. CDR3 sequence (DNA): TGTGCCAGCAGCCTGGGACAGGGGGCGACGAACACTGAAGCTTTCTTT. The V gene is TRBV7-9, the J gene TRBJ1-1; TRBD1 agrees at 12 bases. The V segment lost 5 bases and the J segment 1 base; nucleotides outside the gene matches: 5. This CDR3 is built from 16 residues. From germline, CDR1 is SEHNR and CDR2 FQNEAQ (reference sequence).

The gene calls are TRBV5-1 and TRBJ1-2; possibly TRBD1 for D (5 bases). Germline loops: CDR1 SGHRS, CDR2 YFSETQ. The CDR3 has 14 amino acids. Trimming cost V 0 bases and J 3 bases, with 9 bases left between them. In DNA form, the CDR3 reads TGCGCCAGCAGCTTGGGTTGGGGGGACTATGGCTACACCTTC. Amino acid sequence: CASSLGWGDYGYTF.

This clone was seen only a few times. CDR3 in amino acids: CASGTGGFGVNTEAFF. The CDR3 DNA reads as TGTGCCAGCGGAACGGGGGGCTTTGGGGTGAACACTGAAGCTTTCTTT. This chain links TRBV5-4 with TRBJ1-1; tentatively, D is TRBD1 (6 bases). The CDR3 length is 16 residues. CDR1 and CDR2 (germline): SGHNT, YYREEE (reference sequence). The V end lost 7 bases, the J end lost 0 bases, and 19 bases lay between the germline ends.

This rearrangement joins TRBV7-8 to TRBJ2-5; 13 nucleotides agree with TRBD2. Germline trimming cut 5 bases from V and 4 bases from J; bases unmatched to any gene: 10. There are 17 residues in the CDR3. Germline loops: CDR1 SGHVS, CDR2 FQNEAQ. CDR3 DNA: TGTGCCAGCAGCGGCCGGGGACTAGCGGGGAGCCGAGAGACCCAGTACTTC. Encoded protein: CASSGRGLAGSRETQYF.

This chain connects TRBV6-5 to TRBJ1-1; TRBD1 is a possible D gene (6 bases). Trimming pared 8 bases from V and 5 bases from J, leaving 18 bases between. The CDR3 consists of 14 residues. Germline CDR1 reads MNHEY; CDR2 reads SVGAGI. In nucleotides, the CDR3 is TGTGCCAGCCGATGGGGGGGCGCCGGAACTGAAGCTTTCTTT. Its translation: CASRWGGAGTEAFF.

The CDR3 coding sequence is TGTGCCAGCAGTGACCCCCCACCAAGGACAGATGACGAGCAGTACTTC. Residues: CASSDPPPRTDDEQYF. The chain joins TRBV6-2 or TRBV6-3 to TRBJ2-7; D is perhaps TRBD1 (6 bases). The V and J ends lost 5 bases and 5 bases respectively, with 22 bases between them. Germline values: CDR1 MNHEY, CDR2 SVGEGT. The CDR3 is 16 amino acids.

The J gene is TRBJ1-3, the V gene TRBV30, with 7 bases lining up with TRBD1. J lost 4 bases, V lost 3 bases, and 9 bases had no gene match. The CDR3 has 15 amino acids. Germline values: CDR1 GTSNPN, CDR2 SVGIG (reference sequence). The CDR3 is CAWRITGTVGNTIYF. The DNA for the CDR3 is TGTGCCTGGAGAATCACCGGGACAGTAGGAAACACCATATATTTT.

This clone was counted a few times. V gene TRBV6-5 combines with J gene TRBJ2-1, with 8 nucleotides matching TRBD2. CDR1 and CDR2 (germline): MNHEY, SVGAGI. With 5 bases clipped from V and 7 bases from J, the junction kept 7 bases outside the gene matches. The CDR3 sequence is 14 residues long. The CDR3, as DNA: TGTGCCAGCAGTCGGGAGGGACGGGGGAATGAGCAGTTCTTC. It is translated as CASSREGRGNEQFF.

The rearrangement uses TRBV6-6 and TRBJ1-4; TRBD1 agrees at 9 bases. The V gene's germline CDR1 is MNHNY and CDR2 SVGAGI (reference sequence). Trimming cost V 0 bases and J 8 bases; bases outside gene matches: 4. The CDR3 extends over 15 amino acids. This CDR3 reads CASSYSQGAGEKLFF. In DNA form, the CDR3 reads TGTGCCAGCAGTTACTCACAGGGGGCCGGGGAAAAACTGTTTTTT.

The V call is TRBV6-2 or TRBV6-3, the J call TRBJ1-5; D may be TRBD1 (5 bases). V shed 0 bases and J shed 2 bases, with 11 bases lying between them. The CDR3 spans 16 residues. Germline V gene lookup returns CDR1 MNHEY and CDR2 SVGEGT. The CDR3 protein is CASSYSGGVGNQPQHF. CDR3 DNA sequence: TGTGCCAGCAGTTACTCTGGGGGGGTAGGCAATCAGCCCCAGCATTTT.

V usage is TRBV6-2 or TRBV6-3 and J usage is TRBJ1-5; D remains ambiguous. Germline CDR1 and CDR2: MNHEY and SVGEGT. The CDR3 loop spans 12 amino acids. V gave up 4 bases and J gave up 7 bases, with 8 bases separating them. In DNA form, the CDR3 reads TGTGCCAGCAGTTCCTTCAGGCAGCCCCAGCATTTT. This encodes CASSSFRQPQHF.

The CDR3 loop is CASSLAWGRGTGYTF. CDR3 sequence (DNA): TGTGCCAGCAGCTTAGCTTGGGGCAGGGGCACTGGCTACACCTTC. The chain combines TRBV7-2 with TRBJ1-2; the D gene is possibly TRBD1 (6 bases). Trimming cost V 0 bases and J 7 bases, with 15 bases left between them. This CDR3 spans 15 amino acids. The V gene's germline CDR1 is SGHTA and CDR2 FQGNSA.

The J gene is TRBJ1-2, the V gene TRBV13; D not resolved. Per germline, CDR1 PRHDT and CDR2 FYEKMQ (reference sequence). This CDR3 region has 15 residues. Trimming took off 4 bases at V and 1 base at J, with 13 bases between the two ends. The CDR3 nucleotides read TGTGCCAGCAGCTCACCCTGGGAGGGTAACTATGGCTACACCTTC. It translates to CASSSPWEGNYGYTF.

The chain carries TRBV6-5 and TRBJ1-3; D is uncertain. V was pared by 8 bases and J by 3 bases, with 8 bases between. Looked up from germline, CDR1 is MNHEY and CDR2 is SVGAGI. CDR3 size: 12 residues. In DNA form, the CDR3 reads TGTGCCAGCGGCGGCAATGGAAACACCATATATTTT. Translating it yields CASGGNGNTIYF.

The V call is TRBV20-1, the J call TRBJ2-1; tentatively, D is TRBD2 (6 bases). The CDR3 totals 14 residues. V dropped 3 bases and J dropped 1 base, with 10 bases sitting between them. The germline CDR1 and CDR2 sequences are DFQATT and SNEGSKA (reference sequence). Here the CDR3 reads CSASGGESYNEQFF. CDR3 in DNA: TGCAGTGCTAGTGGCGGGGAGTCCTACAATGAGCAGTTCTTC.

This rearrangement joins TRBV7-8 to TRBJ1-3, with D perhaps TRBD1 (5 bases). The CDR3 loop spans 16 amino acids. Trimming stripped 5 bases from V and 1 base from J, with 15 bases between. CDR1 SGHVS and CDR2 FQNEAQ come from the germline V gene. The DNA for the CDR3 is TGTGCCAGCAGCGGTGGAGGGGCGGGTTCTGGAAACACCATATATTTT. Amino acids: CASSGGGAGSGNTIYF.

The table lists this clone with a count of one. This rearrangement joins TRBV20-1 to TRBJ2-7, with 7 bases matching TRBD1. The germline CDR1 and CDR2 sequences are DFQATT and SNEGSKA (reference sequence). The CDR3 contains 11 residues. Losses at the gene ends were 5 bases for V and 7 bases for J; bases not matched to a gene: 5. The CDR3 DNA sequence: TGCAGTGCTTCCCTGACAGGGGAGCAGTACTTC. The encoded protein is CSASLTGEQYF.

The V gene is TRBV3-1 (or the pseudogene TRBV3-2), the J gene TRBJ1-5; TRBD1 matches at 11 bases. From germline, CDR1 is LGHDT and CDR2 YNNKEL (reference sequence). There are 16 residues in the CDR3. The V and J ends lost 2 bases and 6 bases, in that order; junction bases with no gene match: 6. CDR3 in DNA: TGTGCCAGCAGCCAACCCGGACAGGGGGCGCTTCAGCCCCAGCATTTT. Translated: CASSQPGQGALQPQHF.